A selection of T cell receptor beta chains follows, all from one sample in a study of cytomegalovirus exposure and HLA in healthy donors. The repertoire was sequenced with immunoSEQ multiplex PCR; TCRdb's copy has only in-frame clones and lacks some. The table shows roughly 130,000 clones, with roughly 74% occurring only once. Input material: PBMCs. These receptors all stem from a woman aged 45-65 years in good health and CMV-seropositive. CDR3s include the opening cysteine and the closing phenylalanine or tryptophan. The D gene is left open where the match is weak. Not every row has a clone size; where given, it reads once, few, many or a size class.

D,J,V,size,DNA,CDR3
TRBD2,TRBJ2-1,TRBV5-1,-,TGCGCCAGCAGCCCCGGGGGGGGTAATGAGCAGTTCTTC,CASSPGGGNEQFF
-,TRBJ2-7,TRBV6-6,-,TGTGCCAGCAGCCGAGACAGCGACCGTCCCTACGAGCAGTACTTC,CASSRDSDRPYEQYF
-,TRBJ2-7,TRBV5-1,few,TGCGCCAGCAGCACACAGCCTTACGAGCAGTACTTC,CASSTQPYEQYF
TRBD1,TRBJ2-2,TRBV6-5,few,TGTGCCAGCCGGGGACAGCTGAACACCGGGGAGCTGTTTTTT,CASRGQLNTGELFF
-,TRBJ1-2,TRBV29-1,-,TGCAGCGTTGACGGATGGAGGGCACCGCCCTATGGCTACACCTTC,CSVDGWRAPPYGYTF
-,TRBJ2-2,TRBV5-1,-,TGCGCCAGCAGCTTCGGAGGTACCGGGGAGCTGTTTTTT,CASSFGGTGELFF
-,TRBJ1-1,TRBV7-9,-,TGTGCCAGCAGCTTTTCCTCTCAGGGTTTCACTGAAGCTTTCTTT,CASSFSSQGFTEAFF
TRBD1,TRBJ2-7,TRBV19,-,TGTGCCAGTAGTGGGACAGACTCCTACGAGCAGTACTTC,CASSGTDSYEQYF
TRBD1,TRBJ2-3,TRBV2,-,TGTGCCAGCGGCGCCACAGGGGCCTCGGATACGCAGTATTTT,CASGATGASDTQYF
TRBD1,TRBJ1-2,TRBV27,-,TGTGCCAGCAGTTGGTCCGGTGGACAGGGGGCGCGAGATGGCTACACCTTC,CASSWSGGQGARDGYTF
-,TRBJ2-5,TRBV5-1,-,TGCGCCAGCAGCCCGGGTGGAGAGACCCAGTACTTC,CASSPGGETQYF
TRBD1,TRBJ1-2,TRBV6-6,-,TGTGCCAGCAGTCTCGACAGGGAAGAGAGATACACCTTC,CASSLDREERYTF
-,TRBJ1-1,TRBV6-5,-,TGTGCCAGCAGGAACCGGGGTGAAGCTTTCTTT,CASRNRGEAFF
TRBD2,TRBJ2-1,TRBV5-5,-,TGTGCCAGCAGCCGTGAGGAGCTAGCGGCTTACAATGAGCAGTTCTTC,CASSREELAAYNEQFF
-,TRBJ2-7,TRBV27,-,TGTGCCAGCAGTTTTCGTACTTTGGGGCAAGAGCAGTACTTC,CASSFRTLGQEQYF
TRBD2,TRBJ2-1,TRBV7-7,-,TGTGCTAGCAGCTTAAACAGCGGGGGGTTCAATGAGCAGTTCTTC,CASSLNSGGFNEQFF
-,TRBJ2-5,TRBV6-1,-,TGTGCCAGCTCACAGGGAGAGACCCAGTACTTC,CASSQGETQYF
-,TRBJ2-7,TRBV4-1,few,TGCGCCAGCAGCCAGTCGGTCTGGGGCCTCGAGCAGTACTTC,CASSQSVWGLEQYF
-,TRBJ2-1,TRBV11-2,-,TGTGCCAGCAGCTTCGGGTTCCGTGAGCAGTTCTTC,CASSFGFREQFF
TRBD2,TRBJ2-5,TRBV18,-,TGTGCCAGCTCACCAACAGGCGGGGGTCAAGAGACCCAGTACTTC,CASSPTGGGQETQYF
-,TRBJ1-4,TRBV10-3,once,TGTGCCATCAGCATAGATGAAAAACTGTTTTTT,CAISIDEKLFF
-,TRBJ2-3,TRBV6-4,-,TGTGCCAGCAGTGACTCTTGGGGGGGGGCCACAGATACGCAGTATTTT,CASSDSWGGATDTQYF